Shown below are 3 T cell receptor beta chains from a single sample sequenced in a study of blood T cell repertoires in COVID-19. The assay was immunoSEQ multiplex PCR, and TCRdb's table has in-frame clones only and misses some. The table includes around 190,000 clones, more than 85% detected once. The source material was peripheral blood. The origin of the receptors is a man between 25 and 39 years old with acute or convalescent COVID-19.

The chain links TRBV3-1 (or the pseudogene TRBV3-2) to TRBJ1-2; no firm D call. V lost 1 base and J 6 bases, leaving 6 bases between the germline ends. The CDR3 covers 12 residues. The V gene's germline CDR1 is LGHDT and CDR2 YNNKEL (reference sequence). The CDR3 is CASSQGANGYTF. The CDR3 DNA follows: TGTGCCAGCAGCCAAGGAGCTAATGGCTACACCTTC.

This chain joins TRBV11-2 and TRBJ2-3; D call uncertain. V was pared by 5 bases and J by 4 bases, with 16 bases between. Germline lookup yields CDR1 SGHAT and CDR2 FQNNGV. The CDR3 loop spans 15 amino acids. CDR3 DNA: TGTGCCAGCAGCCCCCAGGCCCAGGTCGCAGATACGCAGTATTTT. This sequence encodes CASSPQAQVADTQYF.

The chain couples TRBV7-3 to TRBJ2-1, with D maybe TRBD1 (6 bases). The CDR3 length is 13 residues. Trimming took 5 bases from V and 6 from J, leaving 11 bases between them. Germline CDR1 is SGHTA and CDR2 is FQGTGA. DNA of the CDR3: TGTGCCAGCAGCCTGGACAGACTCAATGAGCAGTTCTTC. It encodes CASSLDRLNEQFF.